This T cell receptor beta chain was identified in a study of T cell responses to AZD1222 COVID-19 vaccine. Study summary: Samples with a second dose at about 4 or about 12 weeks were pooled together. Study-wide results and limits: Spike was spanned by vaccine-associated CD4 TCRs, with dominance at 160-218 and 743-854. The breadth and depth of Spike-specific TCRs increased once two AZD1222 doses had been given. Close to half of spike-specific TCRs reportedly recognize unmutated variant regions.

Trimming took 4 bases from V and 2 from J; bases not matched to a gene: 6. Per the germline V gene, CDR1 is MNHNS and CDR2 is SASEGT. The CDR3 is made up of 17 amino acids. Only in-frame clones appear in the TCRdb table, and some are missing; sequencing was by immunoSEQ multiplex PCR. The table has about 120,000 clones, 90% to 95% seen once; the top ten hold 2.5% to 3%. Remarks on this clone: Antigen specificity is unknown.

This material consisted of peripheral blood, taken on day 0 of AZD1222 vaccination. The TCR comes from an adult in good health. The chain employs TRBV6-1 and TRBJ2-3; TRBD2 aligns across 13 bases. The CDR3 reads CASSVLLAGGDTDTQYF. In DNA form, the CDR3 reads TGTGCCAGCAGTGTCCTACTAGCGGGAGGGGACACAGATACGCAGTATTTT.